The T cell receptor (beta chain) under discussion was sequenced for a study of blood T cell repertoires in COVID-19. Looking at the study overall: The origin of the acute and convalescent COVID-19 samples was the United States, Italy and Spain. Nucleic acid was either cDNA or gDNA, and it came from T cells, B-cell-depleted T cells, or PBMCs.

Original processing methods: Using reference gene primer amplification, nucleated cell counts were estimated. TCRdb's copy holds only in-frame clones and misses some; the assay was immunoSEQ multiplex PCR. V, J and clone size are those of that table, while D and trimming were read from the DNA. The sample holds nearly 300,000 clones, approximately 89% seen once. Germline V gives CDR1 SGHKS, CDR2 YYEKEE (reference sequence). V dropped 0 bases and J dropped 6 bases, with 9 bases sitting between them. The CDR3 is 13 amino acids. Sequences were obtained from peripheral blood. V gene TRBV5-5 combines with J gene TRBJ1-1, with D possibly matching TRBD1 (6 bases). The clonotype was recovered from a woman aged 25 to 45 who had recovered from COVID-19. CDR3 in amino acids: CASSLVTGPEAFF. The CDR3, as DNA: TGTGCCAGCAGCTTGGTAACAGGGCCTGAAGCTTTCTTT.